This record looks at one T cell receptor (beta chain) sequence and its context. The target antigen is unknown. The data were obtained in a study of radiotherapy plus CTLA-4 blockade in lung cancer. About the research overall: Objective responses were observed in more than 15% of patients, and disease control was achieved by 30% to 40%.

Whole-study results and caveats: TCR clones of tumor origin grew in blood after radiotherapy plus ipilimumab. The authors reported that early blood T cell clone dynamics, with interferon-beta, best predicted response.

CDR1 and CDR2 (germline): SGDLS, YYNGEE. Trimming left V 1 base short and J 3 bases short, with 12 bases between. The CDR3 length is 15 residues. Only in-frame clones appear in the TCRdb table, and some are missing; sequencing was by immunoSEQ multiplex PCR. This repertoire shows about 80,000 clones, roughly 86% found once; its top ten account for more than 2%. Patients in the study, people with chemo-refractory metastatic non-small-cell lung cancer, received focal radiation plus ipilimumab CTLA-4 blockade. The sequence derives from a human donor with non-small cell lung cancer who had a partial response to radiotherapy plus ipilimumab. V usage is TRBV9 and J usage is TRBJ2-3, with D maybe TRBD2 (6 bases). The sample here was peripheral blood, taken from a patient treated with radiotherapy plus ipilimumab. CDR3 loop: CASSVLRLATDTQYF. The CDR3 DNA reads TGTGCCAGCAGCGTATTACGGCTAGCGACAGATACGCAGTATTTT. The variable domain in full, with the rest retrieved from reference TRBV9 and TRBJ2-3, is DSGVTQTPKHLITATGQRVTLRCSPRSGDLSVYWYQQSLDQGLQFLIQYYNGEERAKGNILERFSAQQFPDLHSELNLSSLELGDSALYFCASSVLRLATDTQYFGPGTRLTVL.